Each of the 31 T cell receptor beta chains below was sequenced from the same sample in a study of T cells in Graves' hyperthyroidism and ophthalmopathy. Amplification of TCR beta CDR3 regions was performed using RNA transcripts as template. TCR CDR3 underwent first-round RT-PCR with the HTBI primer set. TCRdb reprocessed the multiplex PCR reads via MiXCR and lists one record per CDR3 protein. The sample holds about 350,000 distinct CDR3 sequences, around 15% seen once. What was sequenced was blood. These receptors all come from a woman aged 60-75 years with Graves' ophthalmopathy.

This clonotype was seen only a few times. This chain joins TRBV6-6 and TRBJ2-1; D is ambiguous. Trimming pared 0 bases from V and 0 bases from J, leaving 9 bases between. CDR1 and CDR2 from the germline V gene are MNHNY and SVGAGI (reference sequence). The CDR3 sequence is 16 residues long. The CDR3 reads CASSYSPESSYNEQFF. CDR3 nucleotide sequence: TGTGCCAGCAGTTACTCTCCCGAGAGCTCCTACAATGAGCAGTTCTTC.

This clonotype was counted many times. The gene calls are TRBV27 and TRBJ2-5, with TRBD1 identical over 11 bases. Germline V CDR1 and CDR2: MNHEY, SMNVEV (reference sequence). V lost 5 bases and J lost 7; bases outside the gene matches: 3. This CDR3 has 13 amino acids. The CDR3 DNA reads TGTGCCAGCAGTCAAGGGACAGGGGGGACCCAGTACTTC. It is translated as CASSQGTGGTQYF.

This clonotype was observed a handful of times. The V gene is TRBV15, the J gene TRBJ2-3, with D possibly TRBD2 on 6 matching bases. The CDR3 sequence is 15 residues long. V was trimmed by 1 base and J by 2 bases, leaving 10 bases between them. Germline V lookup: CDR1 LNHNV, CDR2 YYDKDF (reference sequence). In nucleotides, the CDR3 is TGTGCCACCAGCAGAGGTACGGGAGCCACAGATACGCAGTATTTT. As protein: CATSRGTGATDTQYF.

A few counts support this clonotype. V is TRBV12-3 or TRBV12-4 and J is TRBJ2-5; D unresolved. The CDR3 spans 15 residues. V was cut by 3 bases and J by 2 bases, with 13 bases left in between. CDR3 residues: CASSLVVVDQETQYF. The DNA of the CDR3 is TGTGCCAGCAGTTTGGTTGTTGTGGATCAAGAGACCCAGTACTTC.

This clonotype was detected many times. The V and J genes are TRBV24-1 and TRBJ2-1, with 8 bases that match TRBD2. Germline lookup yields CDR1 KGHDR and CDR2 SFDVKD. V was pared by 9 bases and J by 6 bases, with 12 bases of the junction left unmatched. The CDR3 is 15 residues long. The CDR3 sequence: CATELGLAGGNEQFF. For the CDR3, the DNA is TGTGCCACCGAACTCGGGCTAGCGGGCGGCAATGAGCAGTTCTTC.

The gene calls are TRBV28 and TRBJ2-5; the match to TRBD2 covers 10 bases. This CDR3 comprises 16 residues. Germline CDR1 is MDHEN and CDR2 is SYDVKM. V gave up 2 bases and J gave up 7 bases; unmatched junction bases: 10. CDR3 nucleotide sequence: TGTGCCAGCAGTTTACCGGCGCTAGCGGGAGCGCGGACCCAGTACTTC. Amino acid sequence: CASSLPALAGARTQYF.

This clonotype was recorded many times. The J gene is TRBJ2-7, the V gene TRBV2; a weak D match, TRBD1 (6 bases). The CDR3 covers 15 residues. Trimming took 6 bases from V and 2 from J, leaving 17 bases between them. In germline, CDR1 is SNHLY, CDR2 FYNNEI. The CDR3 sequence is CASSLGTTPPYEQYF. CDR3 coding DNA: TGTGCCAGCAGCCTCGGGACAACTCCCCCCTACGAGCAGTACTTC. Supplemented by reference TRBV2 and TRBJ2-7, the full variable domain reads EPEVTQTPSHQVTQMGQEVILRCVPISNHLYFYWYRQILGQKVEFLVSFYNNEISEKSEIFDDQFSVERPDGSNFTLKIRSTKLEDSAMYFCASSLGTTPPYEQYFGPGTRLTVT.

This clonotype showed up many times. This chain uses TRBV30 with TRBJ1-2; D perhaps matches TRBD1 (5 bases). CDR1 is GTSNPN, CDR2 SVGIG, per germline (reference sequence). V was cut by 3 bases and J by 4 bases, with 12 bases left in between. The CDR3 runs 13 residues. CDR3 in amino acids: CAWRLGAGYGYTF. CDR3 sequence (DNA): TGTGCCTGGAGGCTTGGGGCGGGCTATGGCTACACCTTC.

This clonotype came up a few times. V usage is TRBV19 and J usage is TRBJ2-3; D is unresolved. The V end was cut by 0 bases, the J end by 0 bases, with 4 bases between. This CDR3 comprises 14 residues. The germline V gene encodes CDR1 LNHDA and CDR2 SQIVND (reference sequence). The CDR3 reads CASSIDRSTDTQYF. CDR3 nucleotides: TGTGCCAGTAGTATAGATCGGAGCACAGATACGCAGTATTTT. The entire variable domain, with the rest obtained from reference TRBV19 and TRBJ2-3, is as follows: DGGITQSPKYLFRKEGQNVTLSCEQNLNHDAMYWYRQDPGQGLRLIYYSQIVNDFQKGDIAEGYSVSREKKESFPLTVTSAQKNPTAFYLCASSIDRSTDTQYFGPGTRLTVL.

This clonotype was seen many times. The CDR3 DNA reads TGTGCCAGCAGTCCTGATACGTACTCCTACAATGAGCAGTTCTTC. Protein: CASSPDTYSYNEQFF. The chain uses TRBV27 and TRBJ2-1; D is uncertain. CDR1 is MNHEY, CDR2 SMNVEV, per germline (reference sequence). The length of the CDR3 is 15 residues. Trimming removed 5 bases at V and 0 bases at J, with 11 bases between.

Ten or more counts support this clonotype. This chain connects TRBV12-3 or TRBV12-4 to TRBJ2-5; 9 bases fit TRBD2. V trimming: 1 base; J trimming: 0 bases; junction bases outside the gene matches: 6. The CDR3 contains 17 residues. The CDR3 sequence is CASSLGVSGRNQETQYF. As DNA, the CDR3 is TGTGCCAGCAGTTTAGGAGTAAGCGGGAGGAACCAAGAGACCCAGTACTTC.

This clonotype was counted at least ten times. This chain uses TRBV24-1 with TRBJ2-1; D gene ambiguous. Germline V gene data show CDR1 as KGHDR and CDR2 as SFDVKD. Trimming pared 0 bases from V and 4 bases from J, leaving 6 bases between. The CDR3 sequence is 14 residues long. The CDR3 is CATSDLGRYNEQFF. CDR3 bases: TGTGCCACCAGTGATTTGGGTCGGTACAATGAGCAGTTCTTC.

Turning to this clonotype: It may be a read error: a sequence one base away is much more abundant. The chain carries TRBV2 and TRBJ2-3, with 8 bases matching TRBD2. V dropped 6 bases and J dropped 1; count of bases not matched to a gene: 6. This CDR3 region has 15 residues. CDR1 is SNHLY, CDR2 FYNNEI, per germline. The CDR3 sequence: CASRRTSQGTDTQYF. CDR3 nucleotide sequence: TGTGCCAGCAGGAGGACTAGCCAAGGCACAGATACGCAGTATTTT.

The chain carries TRBV19 and TRBJ1-4; no definite D call. The CDR3 runs 13 residues. Germline V gene data show CDR1 as LNHDA and CDR2 as SQIVND (reference sequence). Trimming took off 4 bases at V and 3 bases at J, with 6 bases between the two ends. For the CDR3, the DNA is TGTGCCAGTAGTAGGCCGGCTAATGAAAAACTGTTTTTT. It specifies CASSRPANEKLFF.

This clonotype was recorded a few times. V and J are TRBV24-1 and TRBJ2-2; D may be TRBD1 (6 bases). With 4 bases removed from V and 6 bases from J, the gap between germline ends came to 8 bases. This CDR3 is built from 13 residues. Germline-derived CDR1 and CDR2 are KGHDR and SFDVKD. The CDR3 sequence is CATSDRGPGELFF. The CDR3 DNA sequence: TGTGCCACCAGTGACAGGGGTCCCGGGGAGCTGTTTTTT.

The chain recombines TRBV6-2 or TRBV6-3 with TRBJ2-1; tentatively, D is TRBD1 or TRBD2 (6 bases each). Trimming removed 8 bases from V and 2 bases from J, with 16 bases in between. The CDR3 length is 15 residues. Germline V lookup: CDR1 MNHEY, CDR2 SVGEGT. The CDR3, as DNA: TGTGCCAGCCAGCCGAGGGGGGCCCCCTACAATGAGCAGTTCTTC. Translating it yields CASQPRGAPYNEQFF.

This clonotype was found a few times. V usage is TRBV6-4 and J usage is TRBJ2-7; D is unclear. CDR1 MRHNA and CDR2 SNTAGT come from the germline V gene. CDR3 length: 15 residues. V lost 3 bases and J 2 bases, leaving 14 bases between the germline ends. CDR3 nucleotides: TGTGCCAGCAGTGAAGGCATCTTGGGTACCTACGAGCAGTACTTC. Its translation is CASSEGILGTYEQYF.

With respect to this clonotype: This may come from a read error, since a much larger clone is one base off. The rearrangement links TRBV5-1 to TRBJ2-7; 10 bases agree with TRBD1. Germline CDR1 reads SGHRS; CDR2 reads YFSETQ. The length of the CDR3 is 14 residues. The CDR3 DNA reads TGCGCCAGCAGCGGAGGGACAGGGGAGCACGAGCAGTGCTTC. This codes for CASSGGTGEHEQCF. Together with reference TRBV5-1 and TRBJ2-7, the CDR3 gives the full variable domain: KAGVTQTPRYLIKTRGQQVTLSCSPISGHRSVSWYQQTPGQGLQFLFEYFSETQRNKGNFPGRFSGRQFSNSRSEMNVSTLELGDSALYLCASSGGTGEHEQCFGPGTRLTVT.

This clonotype appeared a few times. The chain is built from TRBV7-9 and TRBJ2-7; 11 bases line up with TRBD2. Losses at the gene ends were 4 bases for V and 2 bases for J; bases not matched to a gene: 7. CDR3 length equals 16 residues. CDR1 SEHNR and CDR2 FQNEAQ come from the germline V gene (reference sequence). As DNA, the CDR3 is TGTGCCAGCAGCTCCGACTCGGGACTAGCGGCCTACGAGCAGTACTTC. Translation gives CASSSDSGLAAYEQYF.

The table lists this clonotype with many counts. V and J are TRBV2 and TRBJ1-6; a weak D match, TRBD1 (5 bases). Trimming removed 1 base at V and 8 bases at J, with 6 bases between. Germline V gene data show CDR1 as SNHLY and CDR2 as FYNNEI. The CDR3 contains 13 residues. The CDR3 bases are TGTGCCAGCAGTGAAGAAGGGGATTCACCCCTCCACTTT. Translating gives CASSEEGDSPLHF.

At least ten counts were recorded for this clonotype. V usage is TRBV6-1 and J usage is TRBJ1-2; 11 bases fit TRBD1. V dropped 6 bases and J dropped 5; count of bases not matched to a gene: 5. CDR3 length: 14 residues. In germline, CDR1 is MNHNS, CDR2 SASEGT. The CDR3 here is CASRPGQGEYGYTF. CDR3 DNA sequence: TGTGCCAGCAGACCGGGACAGGGGGAATATGGCTACACCTTC.

About this clonotype: Given a much more abundant clone one base away, this may be a read error. The genes are TRBV27 and TRBJ2-5; perhaps D is TRBD1 or TRBD2 (5 bases each). This CDR3 has 13 amino acids. The germline V and J ends were trimmed by 7 bases and 8 bases, with 17 bases remaining between them. CDR1 is MNHEY and CDR2 is SMNVEV in the germline V gene (reference sequence). The CDR3 loop is CASMKLGADTQYF. CDR3 sequence (DNA): TGTGCCAGCATGAAACTAGGGGCGGACACCCAGTACTTC.

Only one count was recorded for this clonotype. The J gene is TRBJ2-1, the V gene TRBV7-3, with 14 nucleotides matching TRBD2. Germline-derived CDR1 and CDR2 are SGHTA and FQGTGA. This CDR3 is built from 17 residues. The J segment lost 3 bases and the V segment lost 1 base, leaving 2 bases of the junction unmatched. The DNA of the CDR3 is TGTGCCAGCAGCTTAAGGGGACTAGCGGGAGACTACAATGAGCAGTTCTTC. Amino acids: CASSLRGLAGDYNEQFF.

There are many counts of this clonotype. The chain uses TRBV2 and TRBJ2-4, with D hard to call. The germline CDR1 and CDR2 sequences are SNHLY and FYNNEI. The CDR3 is 14 amino acids. V shed 0 bases and J shed 6 bases, with 9 bases lying between them. CDR3 amino acids: CASSEADPGNIQYF. The CDR3 nucleotides are TGTGCCAGCAGTGAAGCGGATCCGGGAAACATTCAGTACTTC.

This clonotype came up many times. V usage is TRBV20-1 and J usage is TRBJ2-4, with D uncertain. V dropped 6 bases and J dropped 2 bases, with 17 bases sitting between them. This CDR3 has 15 amino acids. CDR1 is DFQATT and CDR2 is SNEGSKA in the germline V gene (reference sequence). CDR3 in amino acids: CSAIPKGRSKNIQYF. As DNA, the CDR3 is TGCAGTGCCATCCCGAAGGGTCGTTCCAAAAACATTCAGTACTTC.

There are many counts of this clonotype. The chain recombines TRBV5-1 with TRBJ2-2, with a weak D call TRBD2 (5 bases). Germline V CDR1 and CDR2: SGHRS, YFSETQ. Trimming stripped 1 base from V and 4 bases from J, with 11 bases between. This CDR3 region has 15 residues. CDR3 bases: TGCGCCAGCAGCTTGCAGCTAGCAAGCACCGGGGAGCTGTTTTTT. Its translation is CASSLQLASTGELFF.

This clonotype was counted many times. The V gene is TRBV19, the J gene TRBJ2-5, with D perhaps matching TRBD2 (6 bases). V lost 4 bases and J lost 3, with 12 bases in between. Germline V gene sequence: CDR1 LNHDA, CDR2 SQIVND (reference sequence). This CDR3 spans 14 amino acids. CDR3 sequence: CASSKGGGKETQYF. In nucleotides, the CDR3 is TGTGCCAGTAGTAAAGGTGGAGGGAAAGAGACCCAGTACTTC.

The chain combines TRBV29-1 with TRBJ2-1; 7 nucleotides line up with TRBD2. After removal of 4 bases from V and 0 bases from J, the junction contained 9 bases not matched to a gene. Germline CDR1 reads SQVTM; CDR2 reads ANQGSEA. The CDR3 has 16 amino acids. Written as DNA, the CDR3 is TGCAGCGTTGCGCGCCGGGAGGCGAGCTCCTACAATGAGCAGTTCTTC. Protein product: CSVARREASSYNEQFF.

This clonotype appeared many times. This sequence joins TRBV28 and TRBJ1-2; D is undetermined. V gave up 6 bases and J gave up 0 bases, with 14 bases separating them. The CDR3 contains 15 residues. The germline gives CDR1 MDHEN, CDR2 SYDVKM. CDR3 amino acids: CASSLVDFTNYGYTF. The DNA of the CDR3 is TGTGCCAGCAGCCTTGTGGACTTCACTAACTATGGCTACACCTTC.

The rearrangement links TRBV5-8 to TRBJ2-7, with 9 nucleotides matching TRBD2. CDR3 size: 15 residues. V shed 1 base and J 2 bases; nucleotides not matched to a gene: 4. CDR1 and CDR2 (germline): SGHTS, YDEGEE. The CDR3 nucleotides read TGTGCCAGCAGCTTGCGAGTAGCGGGGGCCTACGAGCAGTACTTC. Its protein is CASSLRVAGAYEQYF.

This clonotype was detected many times. The chain employs TRBV6-1 and TRBJ1-4; possible D gene TRBD1, 6 bases. CDR3 length equals 16 residues. V lost 6 bases to trimming and J lost 3 bases, with 17 bases between them. Germline CDR1 MNHNS, CDR2 SASEGT. The CDR3 sequence: CASSDGGAQSNEKLFF. The CDR3 coding sequence is TGTGCCAGCAGCGACGGGGGGGCTCAGTCTAATGAAAAACTGTTTTTT.